The subject of this entry is one TCR beta chain. Method: immunoSEQ multiplex PCR; TCRdb's copy keeps in-frame clones and lacks some. The sample has around 300,000 clones, roughly 90% seen once. CDR1 and CDR2 (germline): LNHDA, SQIVND (reference sequence). The V end was cut by 6 bases, the J end by 0 bases, with 10 bases between. The CDR3 is 14 amino acids. This record belongs to a study of blood T cell repertoires in COVID-19. This receptor was identified in a woman in her forties who had recovered from COVID-19. The rearrangement links TRBV19 to TRBJ2-3; D unresolved. Specimen: peripheral blood. CDR3 sequence: CASSLTASTDTQYF. CDR3 nucleotides: TGTGCCAGTAGCCTAACAGCTAGCACAGATACGCAGTATTTT.